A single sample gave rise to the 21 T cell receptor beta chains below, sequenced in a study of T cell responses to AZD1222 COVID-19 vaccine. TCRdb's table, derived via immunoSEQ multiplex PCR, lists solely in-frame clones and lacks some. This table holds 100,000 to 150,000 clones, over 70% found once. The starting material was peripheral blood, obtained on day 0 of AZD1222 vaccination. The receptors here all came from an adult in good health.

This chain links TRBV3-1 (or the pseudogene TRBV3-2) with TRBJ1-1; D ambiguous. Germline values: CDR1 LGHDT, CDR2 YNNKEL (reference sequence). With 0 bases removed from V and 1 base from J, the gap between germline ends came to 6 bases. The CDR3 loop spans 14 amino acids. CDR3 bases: TGTGCCAGCAGCCAAGATTCCACGAACACTGAAGCTTTCTTT. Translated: CASSQDSTNTEAFF.

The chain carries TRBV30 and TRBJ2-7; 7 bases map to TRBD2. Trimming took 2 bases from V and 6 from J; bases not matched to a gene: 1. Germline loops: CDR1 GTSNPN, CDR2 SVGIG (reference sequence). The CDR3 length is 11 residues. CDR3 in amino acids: CAWSTGGEQYF. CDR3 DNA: TGTGCCTGGAGTACGGGGGGCGAGCAGTACTTC.

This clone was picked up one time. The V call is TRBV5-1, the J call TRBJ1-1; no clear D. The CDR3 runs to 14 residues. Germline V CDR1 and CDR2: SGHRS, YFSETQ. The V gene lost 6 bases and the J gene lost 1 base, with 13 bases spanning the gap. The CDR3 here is CASTSQVSNTEAFF. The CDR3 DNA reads TGCGCCAGCACCTCCCAGGTTTCGAACACTGAAGCTTTCTTT.

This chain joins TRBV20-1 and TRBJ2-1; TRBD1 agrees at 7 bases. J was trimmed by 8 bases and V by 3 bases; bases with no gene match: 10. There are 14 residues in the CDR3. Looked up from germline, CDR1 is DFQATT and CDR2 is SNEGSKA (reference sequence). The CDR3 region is CSASEGAGFDEQFF. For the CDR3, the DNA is TGCAGTGCTAGTGAGGGGGCTGGCTTCGATGAGCAGTTCTTC.

This chain's CDR3 is CAISGMANTEAFF. CDR3 in DNA: TGTGCCATCAGTGGGATGGCGAACACTGAAGCTTTCTTT. V usage is TRBV10-3 and J usage is TRBJ1-1; unclear D gene. In germline, CDR1 is ENHRY, CDR2 SYGVKD. Trimming took off 4 bases at V and 1 base at J, with 7 bases between the two ends. The CDR3 length is 13 residues.

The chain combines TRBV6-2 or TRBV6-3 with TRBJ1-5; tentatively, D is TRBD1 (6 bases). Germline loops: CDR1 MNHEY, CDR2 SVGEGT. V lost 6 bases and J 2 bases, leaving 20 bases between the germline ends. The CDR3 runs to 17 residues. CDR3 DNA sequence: TGTGCCAGCAGCCCTACTCTTGACAGGCGGGGCAATCAGCCCCAGCATTTT. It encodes CASSPTLDRRGNQPQHF.

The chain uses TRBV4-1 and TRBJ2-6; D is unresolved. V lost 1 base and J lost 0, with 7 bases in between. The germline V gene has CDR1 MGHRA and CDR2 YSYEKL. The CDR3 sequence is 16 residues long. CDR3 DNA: TGCGCCAGCAGCCAAGTTGCCTCCTCTGGGGCCAACGTCCTGACTTTC. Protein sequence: CASSQVASSGANVLTF.

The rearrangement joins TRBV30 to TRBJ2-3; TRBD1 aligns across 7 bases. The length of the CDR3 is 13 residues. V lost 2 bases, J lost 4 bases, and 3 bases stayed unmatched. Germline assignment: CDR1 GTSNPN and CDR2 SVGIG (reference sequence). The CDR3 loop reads CAWSPTGPDTQYF. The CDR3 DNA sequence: TGTGCCTGGAGTCCGACAGGGCCAGATACGCAGTATTTT.

CDR3 sequence (DNA): TGTGCCAGCAGCTTGCAGCGGCTGACCTACGAGCAGTACTTC. Encoded protein: CASSLQRLTYEQYF. V gene TRBV7-8 combines with J gene TRBJ2-7; the D gene is possibly TRBD2 (5 bases). Germline V gene sequence: CDR1 SGHVS, CDR2 FQNEAQ. V was clipped by 3 bases and J by 2 bases, with 11 bases between them. The CDR3 has 14 amino acids.

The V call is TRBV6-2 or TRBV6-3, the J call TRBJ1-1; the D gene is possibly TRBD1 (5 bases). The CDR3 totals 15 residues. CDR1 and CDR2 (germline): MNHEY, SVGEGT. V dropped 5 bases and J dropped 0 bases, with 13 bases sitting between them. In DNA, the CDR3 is TGTGCCAGCAGTACACGGGAGGGGTTGAACACTGAAGCTTTCTTT. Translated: CASSTREGLNTEAFF.

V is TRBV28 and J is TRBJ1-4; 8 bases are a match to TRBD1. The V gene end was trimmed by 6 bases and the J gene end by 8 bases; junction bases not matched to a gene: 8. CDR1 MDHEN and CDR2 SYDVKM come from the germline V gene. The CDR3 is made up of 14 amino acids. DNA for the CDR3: TGTGCCAGCAGCCTGGACAGGGAGGACGAAAAACTGTTTTTT. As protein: CASSLDREDEKLFF.

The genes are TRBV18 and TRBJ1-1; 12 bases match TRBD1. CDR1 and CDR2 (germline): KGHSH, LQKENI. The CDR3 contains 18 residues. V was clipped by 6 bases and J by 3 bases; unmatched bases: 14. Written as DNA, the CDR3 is TGTGCCAGCTCCCCTGACTTTCCGGGACAGGGGGCTTACACTGAAGCTTTCTTT. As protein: CASSPDFPGQGAYTEAFF.

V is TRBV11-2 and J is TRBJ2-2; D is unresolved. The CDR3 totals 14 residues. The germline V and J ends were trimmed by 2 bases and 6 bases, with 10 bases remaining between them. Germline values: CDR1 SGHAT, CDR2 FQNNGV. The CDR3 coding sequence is TGTGCCAGCAGCTTACGCGCGGAGTCCGGGGAGCTGTTTTTT. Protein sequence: CASSLRAESGELFF. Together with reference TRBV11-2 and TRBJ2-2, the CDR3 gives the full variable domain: EAGVAQSPRYKIIEKRQSVAFWCNPISGHATLYWYQQILGQGPKLLIQFQNNGVVDDSQLPKDRFSAERLKGVDSTLKIQPAKLEDSAVYLCASSLRAESGELFFGEGSRLTVL.

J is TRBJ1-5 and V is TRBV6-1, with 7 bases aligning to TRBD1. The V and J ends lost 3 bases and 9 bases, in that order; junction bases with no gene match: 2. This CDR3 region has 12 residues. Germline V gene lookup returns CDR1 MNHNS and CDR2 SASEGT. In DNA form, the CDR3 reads TGTGCCAGCAGTGAGACAGGGTGGCCCCAGCATTTT. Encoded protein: CASSETGWPQHF.

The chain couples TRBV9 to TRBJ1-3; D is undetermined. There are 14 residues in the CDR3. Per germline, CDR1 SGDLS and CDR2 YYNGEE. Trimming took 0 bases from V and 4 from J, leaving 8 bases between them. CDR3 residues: CASSVGTLGNTIYF. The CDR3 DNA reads TGTGCCAGCAGCGTAGGCACCTTGGGAAACACCATATATTTT. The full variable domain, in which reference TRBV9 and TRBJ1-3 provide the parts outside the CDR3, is DSGVTQTPKHLITATGQRVTLRCSPRSGDLSVYWYQQSLDQGLQFLIQYYNGEERAKGNILERFSAQQFPDLHSELNLSSLELGDSALYFCASSVGTLGNTIYFGEGSWLTVV.

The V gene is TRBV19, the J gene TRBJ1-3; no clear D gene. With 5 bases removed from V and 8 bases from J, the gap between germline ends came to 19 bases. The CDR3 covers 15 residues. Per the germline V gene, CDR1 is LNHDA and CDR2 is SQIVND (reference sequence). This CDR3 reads CASSVGRRSVDTIYF. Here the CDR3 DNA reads TGTGCCAGTAGTGTCGGACGGAGGAGTGTAGACACCATATATTTT.

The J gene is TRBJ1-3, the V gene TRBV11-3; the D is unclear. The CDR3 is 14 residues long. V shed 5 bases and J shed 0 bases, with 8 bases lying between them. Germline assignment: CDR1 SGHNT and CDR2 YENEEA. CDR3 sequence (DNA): TGTGCCAGCAGCAAACTTAGCTCTGGAAACACCATATATTTT. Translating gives CASSKLSSGNTIYF.

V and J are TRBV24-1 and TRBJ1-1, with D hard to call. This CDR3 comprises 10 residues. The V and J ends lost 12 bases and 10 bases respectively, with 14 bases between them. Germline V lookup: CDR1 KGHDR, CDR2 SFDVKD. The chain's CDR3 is CARPQVGAFF. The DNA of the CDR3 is TGTGCCCGTCCTCAGGTCGGAGCTTTCTTT.

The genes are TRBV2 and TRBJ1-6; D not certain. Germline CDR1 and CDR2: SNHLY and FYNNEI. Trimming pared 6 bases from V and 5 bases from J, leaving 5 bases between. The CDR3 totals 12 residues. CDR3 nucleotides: TGTGCCAGCAGCAGCGATAATTCACCCCTCCACTTT. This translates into CASSSDNSPLHF. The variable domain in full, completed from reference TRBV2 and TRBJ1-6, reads EPEVTQTPSHQVTQMGQEVILRCVPISNHLYFYWYRQILGQKVEFLVSFYNNEISEKSEIFDDQFSVERPDGSNFTLKIRSTKLEDSAMYFCASSSDNSPLHFGNGTRLTVT.

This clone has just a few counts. Here the CDR3 reads CASSSDSPIYGTEAFF. The CDR3 DNA reads TGTGCCAGCAGCTCCGACAGTCCCATATACGGCACTGAAGCTTTCTTT. This chain links TRBV7-2 with TRBJ1-1; D is possibly TRBD1 (5 bases). The ends were cut back, 4 bases at V and 4 bases at J, with 19 bases in the middle. The germline V gene has CDR1 SGHTA and CDR2 FQGNSA. This CDR3 comprises 16 residues. Variable domain in full (rest from reference TRBV7-2 and TRBJ1-1): GAGVSQSPSNKVTEKGKDVELRCDPISGHTALYWYRQSLGQGLEFLIYFQGNSAPDKSGLPSDRFSAERTGGSVSTLTIQRTQQEDSAVYLCASSSDSPIYGTEAFFGQGTRLTVV.

The CDR3 reads CASSPVALTNTGELFF. The DNA of the CDR3 is TGTGCCAGCTCACCAGTTGCGCTGACGAACACCGGGGAGCTGTTTTTT. This chain connects TRBV18 to TRBJ2-2; D is undetermined. The germline gives CDR1 KGHSH, CDR2 LQKENI. The CDR3 is 16 amino acids. The ends were cut back, 2 bases at V and 0 bases at J, with 10 bases in the middle.